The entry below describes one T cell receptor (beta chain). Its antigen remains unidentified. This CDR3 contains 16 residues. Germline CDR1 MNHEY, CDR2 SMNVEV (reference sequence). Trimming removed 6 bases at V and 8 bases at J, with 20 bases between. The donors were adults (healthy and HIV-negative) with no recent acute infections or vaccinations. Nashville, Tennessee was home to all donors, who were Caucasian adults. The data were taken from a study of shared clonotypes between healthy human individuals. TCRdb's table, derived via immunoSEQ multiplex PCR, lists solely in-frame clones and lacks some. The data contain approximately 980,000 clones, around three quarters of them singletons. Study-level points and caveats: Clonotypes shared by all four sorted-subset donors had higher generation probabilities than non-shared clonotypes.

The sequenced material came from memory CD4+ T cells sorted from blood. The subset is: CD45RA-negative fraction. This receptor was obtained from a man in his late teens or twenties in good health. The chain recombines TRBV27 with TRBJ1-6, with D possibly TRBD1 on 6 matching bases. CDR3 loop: CASSPAGTTPYSPLHF. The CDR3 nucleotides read TGTGCCAGCAGCCCCGCCGGGACAACTCCTTATTCACCCCTCCACTTT.